The rows below give T cell receptor beta chains drawn from one sample of a study of blood T cells in healthy people across ages. TCRdb ran MiXCR on the 5' RACE reads and lists one entry per CDR3 protein. Altogether hundreds of thousands of distinct CDR3 sequences are present, 55% to 70% being singletons, with the ten largest covering about 20%. The specimen sequenced was blood. These receptors came from a man younger than 45 in good health. Both conserved end residues are part of each CDR3. D genes are given only for firm matches. Not every row has a clone size; where given, it reads once, few, many or a size class.

abundance,len,d_gene,v_gene,j_gene,CDR3aa,CDR3nt
.,15,.,TRBV7-9,TRBJ2-4,CASSLGGKPYNEQYF,TGTGCCAGCAGCTTAGGCGGGAAGCCCTACAATGAGCAGTACTTC
.,13,.,TRBV7-7,TRBJ2-1,CASSLGHNNEQFF,TGTGCCAGCAGCTTAGGGCATAACAATGAGCAGTTCTTC
.,15,.,TRBV6-6,TRBJ1-2,CASSYLVGPGFGYTF,TGTGCCAGCAGTTATCTGGTAGGACCGGGGTTTGGCTACACCTTC
.,14,.,TRBV7-9,TRBJ1-6,CASSTNSGNSPLHF,TGTGCCAGCAGCACAAACAGTGGTAATTCACCCCTCCACTTT
few,14,.,TRBV4-3,TRBJ1-2,CASSQDPGVYGYTF,TGCGCCAGCAGCCAAGATCCGGGTGTCTATGGCTACACCTTC
.,13,.,TRBV12-3/TRBV12-4,TRBJ1-2,CASRNSHNYGYTF,TGTGCCAGCAGAAACTCGCATAACTATGGCTACACCTTC
.,13,.,TRBV28,TRBJ2-7,CASSLSQTGEQYF,TGTGCCAGCAGTTTATCGCAGACGGGTGAGCAGTACTTC
few,15,.,TRBV20-1,TRBJ2-3,CSARDPGRGVDTQYF,TGCAGTGCTAGAGACCCTGGTAGGGGAGTAGATACGCAGTATTTT
few,17,.,TRBV6-5,TRBJ2-3,CASSYSAIGQYTDTQYF,TGTGCCAGCAGTTACTCGGCCATTGGACAGTACACAGATACGCAGTATTTT
.,14,.,TRBV7-9,TRBJ1-2,CASTGVAENYGYTF,TGTGCCAGCACAGGGGTCGCGGAGAACTATGGCTACACCTTC
.,15,TRBD1,TRBV25-1,TRBJ2-1,CASSYPGTGGNEQFF,TGTGCCAGCAGTTACCCGGGGACAGGGGGCAATGAGCAGTTCTTC
.,9,.,TRBV6-6,TRBJ2-7,CASGREQYF,TGTGCCAGCGGTCGCGAGCAGTACTTC
few,11,.,TRBV12-5,TRBJ2-3,CASGPSSAQYF,TGTGCTAGTGGACCATCCTCGGCCCAGTATTTT
.,14,.,TRBV6-6,TRBJ2-3,CASRSIGMTDTQYF,TGTGCCAGCCGGTCGATAGGAATGACAGATACGCAGTATTTT
.,14,.,TRBV7-9,TRBJ2-4,CASSLTLEPNIQYF,TGTGCCAGCAGCTTAACTCTAGAGCCCAACATTCAGTACTTC
.,14,.,TRBV28,TRBJ2-1,CASSTRGARDEQFF,TGTGCCAGCAGTACCAGGGGGGCAAGGGATGAGCAGTTCTTC
.,14,.,TRBV11-2,TRBJ2-2,CASSLDPTTGELFF,TGTGCCAGCAGCTTAGACCCCACCACCGGGGAGCTGTTTTTT
once,17,TRBD1,TRBV14,TRBJ2-7,CASSQEGGTGYYYEQYF,TGTGCCAGCAGCCAAGAAGGAGGGACAGGTTATTACTACGAGCAGTACTTC
.,13,TRBD2,TRBV10-3,TRBJ2-5,CAISDGLVETQYF,TGTGCCATCAGTGACGGACTAGTGGAGACCCAGTACTTC
.,17,.,TRBV12-3/TRBV12-4,TRBJ1-5,CASSFDAGEVSNQPQHF,TGTGCCAGCAGTTTTGACGCAGGGGAGGTGAGCAATCAGCCCCAGCATTTT
.,16,TRBD2,TRBV4-2,TRBJ2-7,CASSQDIAGGSNEQYF,TGTGCCAGCAGCCAAGATATCGCGGGGGGCTCAAACGAGCAGTACTTC
.,16,.,TRBV7-2,TRBJ1-2,CASSLGTGWGNYGYTF,TGTGCCAGCAGCCTAGGGACCGGATGGGGAAACTATGGCTACACCTTC
few,15,.,TRBV4-3,TRBJ2-5,CASSPSTVGRETQYF,TGCGCCAGCAGCCCGAGCACAGTAGGACGAGAGACCCAGTACTTC
.,14,.,TRBV13,TRBJ2-1,CASSFTSSYNVQFF,TGTGCCAGCAGCTTCACGAGCTCCTACAATGTGCAGTTCTTC
.,11,.,TRBV6-1,TRBJ2-5,CASKGRETQYF,TGTGCCAGCAAGGGCAGGGAGACCCAGTACTTC
.,15,TRBD2,TRBV3-1,TRBJ2-1,CASSHRGGAYNEQFF,TGTGCCAGCAGCCATCGCGGGGGGGCCTACAATGAGCAGTTCTTC
.,19,TRBD1,TRBV25-1,TRBJ1-2,CASSEDPQGGPYKSYGYTF,TGTGCCAGCAGTGAAGACCCGCAGGGGGGGCCATACAAGTCCTATGGCTACACCTTC
.,15,.,TRBV7-2,TRBJ1-2,CASSLDGPIGNGYTF,TGTGCCAGCAGCTTAGACGGACCCATTGGCAATGGCTACACCTTC
.,13,TRBD2,TRBV20-1,TRBJ2-7,CSAPPSGGDEQYF,TGCAGTGCCCCCCCTAGCGGGGGGGACGAGCAGTACTTC
.,14,.,TRBV11-2,TRBJ1-1,CASSSSRRDTEAFF,TGTGCCAGCAGCTCCTCCCGTAGGGACACTGAAGCTTTCTTT
few,17,TRBD1,TRBV9,TRBJ2-6,CASSGRGQGLGANVLTF,TGTGCCAGCAGCGGGAGAGGACAGGGTTTGGGGGCCAACGTCCTGACTTTC
once,14,TRBD1,TRBV11-1,TRBJ2-1,CANSSGQGGREQFF,TGTGCCAACAGCTCCGGACAGGGGGGCCGGGAGCAGTTCTTC
.,15,.,TRBV7-2,TRBJ2-7,CASSLGPGYAYEQYF,TGTGCCAGCAGCTTAGGACCCGGGTACGCCTACGAGCAGTACTTC
.,17,.,TRBV4-2,TRBJ2-3,CASSQGDFSSITDTQYF,TGTGCCAGCAGCCAAGGCGATTTTAGCTCCATCACAGATACGCAGTATTTT
.,18,.,TRBV3-1,TRBJ2-1,CASSQVPGAGESYNEQFF,TGTGCCAGCAGCCAGGTGCCTGGGGCAGGGGAGTCCTACAATGAGCAGTTCTTC
.,15,.,TRBV20-1,TRBJ2-7,CSARGSGTLNYEQYF,TGCAGTGCTAGAGGATCCGGGACACTGAACTACGAGCAGTACTTC
.,15,.,TRBV6-4,TRBJ2-1,CASSQSGRNIHEQFF,TGTGCCAGCAGCCAGAGTGGCCGCAATATCCATGAGCAGTTCTTC
.,22,.,TRBV4-2,TRBJ1-2,CASSQESSTQTGSSKRLYGYTF,TGTGCCAGCAGCCAAGAGTCGTCAACCCAGACAGGATCTAGTAAGAGACTCTATGGCTACACCTTC
.,17,TRBD2,TRBV5-1,TRBJ2-7,CASSSRTSGLSSYEQYF,TGCGCCAGCAGCTCCAGGACTAGCGGATTGAGCTCCTACGAGCAGTACTTC
few,15,TRBD2,TRBV20-1,TRBJ2-1,CSARDHKRGTNEQFF,TGCAGTGCTAGAGATCACAAGCGGGGGACCAATGAGCAGTTCTTC
few,14,.,TRBV20-1,TRBJ2-3,CSARRSGRTDTQYF,TGCAGTGCTAGACGGTCCGGGAGAACAGATACGCAGTATTTT
many,15,TRBD2,TRBV29-1,TRBJ2-3,CSVGVSGSWYDTQYF,TGCAGCGTTGGGGTTAGCGGGAGCTGGTACGATACGCAGTATTTT
.,12,.,TRBV30,TRBJ1-5,CAWRLDRGPQHF,TGTGCCTGGAGGTTGGATAGAGGGCCCCAGCATTTT
.,14,.,TRBV12-3/TRBV12-4,TRBJ2-7,CASSLIFGSYEQYF,TGTGCCAGCAGTTTGATTTTTGGCTCCTACGAGCAGTACTTC
.,15,.,TRBV12-3/TRBV12-4,TRBJ2-7,CASRENSKNAAEQYF,TGTGCCAGCAGAGAAAACAGCAAAAACGCCGCCGAGCAGTACTTC
.,17,.,TRBV7-2,TRBJ2-1,CASREFPPPWGYNEQFF,TGTGCCAGTCGGGAGTTCCCTCCTCCTTGGGGCTACAATGAGCAGTTCTTC
few,14,.,TRBV27,TRBJ2-7,CASKAVQSSYEQYF,TGTGCCAGCAAGGCCGTACAGAGCTCCTACGAGCAGTACTTC
.,13,.,TRBV2,TRBJ2-5,CASDFDRRGTQYF,TGTGCCAGCGACTTTGACCGGAGAGGGACCCAGTACTTC
few,17,.,TRBV5-1,TRBJ1-6,CASSLNQGRSYNSPLHF,TGCGCCAGCAGCTTGAACCAGGGAAGATCCTATAATTCACCCCTCCACTTT
.,15,.,TRBV7-3,TRBJ2-4,CASSPDSSEGNIQYF,TGTGCCAGCAGCCCTGATTCGTCCGAGGGAAACATTCAGTACTTC